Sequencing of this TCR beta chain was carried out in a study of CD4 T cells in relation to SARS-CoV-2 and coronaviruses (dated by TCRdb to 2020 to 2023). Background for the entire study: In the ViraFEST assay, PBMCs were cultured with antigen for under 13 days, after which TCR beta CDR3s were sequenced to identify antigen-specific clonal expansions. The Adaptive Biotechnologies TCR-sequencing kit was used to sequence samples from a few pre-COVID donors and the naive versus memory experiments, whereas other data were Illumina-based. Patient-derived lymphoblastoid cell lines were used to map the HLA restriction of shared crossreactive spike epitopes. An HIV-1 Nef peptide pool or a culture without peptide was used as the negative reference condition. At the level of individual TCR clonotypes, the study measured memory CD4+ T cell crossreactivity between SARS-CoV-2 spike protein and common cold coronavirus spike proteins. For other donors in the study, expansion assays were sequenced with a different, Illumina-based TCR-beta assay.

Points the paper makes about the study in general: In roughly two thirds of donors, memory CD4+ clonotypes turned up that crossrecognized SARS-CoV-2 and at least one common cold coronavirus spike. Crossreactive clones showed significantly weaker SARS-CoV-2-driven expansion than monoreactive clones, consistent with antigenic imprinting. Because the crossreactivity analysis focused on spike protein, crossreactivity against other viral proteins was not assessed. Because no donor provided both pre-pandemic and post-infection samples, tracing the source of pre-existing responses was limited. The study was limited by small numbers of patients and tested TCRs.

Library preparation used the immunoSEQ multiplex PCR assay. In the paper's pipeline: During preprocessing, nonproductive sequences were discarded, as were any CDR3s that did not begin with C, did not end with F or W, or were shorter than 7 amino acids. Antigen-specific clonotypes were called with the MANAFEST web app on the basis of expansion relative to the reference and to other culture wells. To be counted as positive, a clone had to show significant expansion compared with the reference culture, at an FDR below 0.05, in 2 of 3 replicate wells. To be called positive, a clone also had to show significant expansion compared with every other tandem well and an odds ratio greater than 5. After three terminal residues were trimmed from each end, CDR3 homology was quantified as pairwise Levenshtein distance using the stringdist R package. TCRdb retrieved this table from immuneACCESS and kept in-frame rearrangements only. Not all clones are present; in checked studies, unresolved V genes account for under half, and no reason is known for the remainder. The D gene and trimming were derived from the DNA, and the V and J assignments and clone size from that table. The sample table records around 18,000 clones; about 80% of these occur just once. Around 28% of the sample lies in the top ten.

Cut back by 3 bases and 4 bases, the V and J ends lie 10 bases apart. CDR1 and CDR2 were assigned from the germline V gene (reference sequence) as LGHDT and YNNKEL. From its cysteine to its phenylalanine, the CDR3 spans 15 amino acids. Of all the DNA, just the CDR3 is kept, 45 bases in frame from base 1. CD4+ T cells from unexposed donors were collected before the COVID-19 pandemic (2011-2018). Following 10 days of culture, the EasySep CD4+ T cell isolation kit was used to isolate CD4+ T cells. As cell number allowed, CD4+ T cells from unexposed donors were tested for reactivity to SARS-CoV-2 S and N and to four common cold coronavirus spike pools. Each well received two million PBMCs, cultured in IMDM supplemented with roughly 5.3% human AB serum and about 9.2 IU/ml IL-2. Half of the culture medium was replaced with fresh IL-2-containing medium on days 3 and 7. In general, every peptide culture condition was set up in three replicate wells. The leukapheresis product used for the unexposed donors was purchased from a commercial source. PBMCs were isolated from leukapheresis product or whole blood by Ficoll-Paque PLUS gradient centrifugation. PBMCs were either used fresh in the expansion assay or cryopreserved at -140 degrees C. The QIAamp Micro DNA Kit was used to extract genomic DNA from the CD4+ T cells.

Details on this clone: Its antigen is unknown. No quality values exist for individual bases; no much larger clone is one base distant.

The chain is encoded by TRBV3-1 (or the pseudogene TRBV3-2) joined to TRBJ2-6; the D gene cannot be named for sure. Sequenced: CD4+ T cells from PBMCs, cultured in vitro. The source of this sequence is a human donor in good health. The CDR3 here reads CASSHVRVGANVLTF. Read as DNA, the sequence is TGTGCCAGCAGCCATGTAAGGGTAGGGGCCAACGTCCTGACTTTC.